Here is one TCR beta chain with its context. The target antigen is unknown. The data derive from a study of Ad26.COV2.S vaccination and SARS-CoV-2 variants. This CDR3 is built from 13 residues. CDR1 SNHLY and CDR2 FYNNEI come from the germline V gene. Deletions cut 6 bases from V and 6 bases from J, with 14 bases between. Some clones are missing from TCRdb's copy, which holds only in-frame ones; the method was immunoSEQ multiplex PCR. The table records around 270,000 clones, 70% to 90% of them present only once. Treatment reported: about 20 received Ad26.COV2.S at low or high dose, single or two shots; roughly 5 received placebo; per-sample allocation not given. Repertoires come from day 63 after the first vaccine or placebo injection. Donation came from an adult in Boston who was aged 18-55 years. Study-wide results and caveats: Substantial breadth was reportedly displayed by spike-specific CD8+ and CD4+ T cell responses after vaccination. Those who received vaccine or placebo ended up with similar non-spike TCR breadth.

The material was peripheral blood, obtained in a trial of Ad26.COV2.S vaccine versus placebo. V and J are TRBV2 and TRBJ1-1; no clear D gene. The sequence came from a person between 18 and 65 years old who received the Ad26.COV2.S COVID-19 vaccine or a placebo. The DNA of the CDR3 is TGTGCCAGCAGACAACTGGGTGTAGCTGAAGCTTTCTTT. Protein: CASRQLGVAEAFF.